These 25 T cell receptor beta chains came from one sample sequenced in a study of T-cell reconstitution after alpha-beta-depleted transplantation in children. The authors prepared the TCRbeta library with unique molecular identifiers. TCRdb recomputed calls from the PCR reads with MiXCR, one row per CDR3 protein. The repertoire holds some 520,000 distinct CDR3 sequences, with less than 35% as singletons. Sequencing was performed on PBMCs from the stem cell graft donor, taken from the stem cell graft. These receptors were obtained from a human donor who donated a stem cell graft to a child with aplastic anemia.

In its sample, this clonotype was seen a few times. The chain joins TRBV14 to TRBJ1-2, with no clear D. Germline CDR1 is SGHDN and CDR2 is FVKESK. The CDR3 sequence is 14 residues long. V gave up 4 bases and J gave up 3 bases, with 12 bases separating them. The CDR3 coding sequence is TGTGCCAGCAGCCCGTGGGTTTCGGACTATGGCTACACCTTC. Amino acids: CASSPWVSDYGYTF.

The J gene is TRBJ1-1, the V gene TRBV18, with D possibly being TRBD1 (5 bases). The CDR3 runs to 16 residues. Germline V gene data show CDR1 as KGHSH and CDR2 as LQKENI. The germline V and J ends were trimmed by 2 bases and 1 base, with 14 bases remaining between them. CDR3 DNA sequence: TGTGCCAGCTCACCAGAAGGGGTACGGTCGAACACTGAAGCTTTCTTT. This codes for CASSPEGVRSNTEAFF.

This clonotype has just a few counts. The chain joins TRBV3-1 to TRBJ2-2, with 7 bases fitting TRBD2. V shed 1 base, J shed 4 bases, and the junction held 6 bases outside the gene matches. The CDR3 is made up of 16 amino acids. Germline V gives CDR1 LGHDT, CDR2 YNNKEL (reference sequence). DNA for the CDR3: TGTGCCAGCAGCCAAGTGGCGGGAGAGGGCACCGGGGAGCTGTTTTTT. It specifies CASSQVAGEGTGELFF.

The V call is TRBV20-1, the J call TRBJ2-2; D ambiguous. The V end was cut by 6 bases, the J end by 6 bases, with 11 bases between. The CDR3 contains 12 residues. Germline assignment: CDR1 DFQATT and CDR2 SNEGSKA (reference sequence). The CDR3 coding sequence is TGCAGTGCCCTAATCCGGGCCGGGGAGCTGTTTTTT. It translates to CSALIRAGELFF.

This clonotype was detected a few times. The chain recombines TRBV7-2 with TRBJ2-3, with no clear D. Germline lookup yields CDR1 SGHTA and CDR2 FQGNSA. The CDR3 contains 15 residues. V lost 1 base and J lost 1, with 9 bases in between. CDR3 sequence reads: CASSLGSRGTDTQYF. As DNA, the CDR3 is TGTGCCAGCAGCTTAGGCAGTAGAGGCACAGATACGCAGTATTTT.

The gene calls are TRBV20-1 and TRBJ1-5; TRBD1 is a possible D gene (5 bases). V was cut by 3 bases and J by 0 bases, with 9 bases left in between. Per germline, CDR1 DFQATT and CDR2 SNEGSKA (reference sequence). The CDR3 runs 14 residues. The CDR3 DNA reads as TGCAGTGCTAGGGCAGGGAATAGCAATCAGCCCCAGCATTTT. Translated, it gives CSARAGNSNQPQHF.

This clonotype was picked up a small number of times. The J gene is TRBJ2-1, the V gene TRBV5-1; D might be TRBD2 (6 bases). Germline V gene sequence: CDR1 SGHRS, CDR2 YFSETQ. The CDR3 contains 19 residues. V lost 0 bases and J lost 0, with 19 bases in between. CDR3 residues: CASSLGVMGGAVSYNEQFF. The CDR3 DNA sequence: TGCGCCAGCAGCTTGGGGGTAATGGGAGGAGCGGTCTCCTACAATGAGCAGTTCTTC.

The chain links TRBV7-1 to TRBJ2-7; 10 nucleotides line up with TRBD2. TRBV7-1 falls under the ORF class, with uncertain function. The CDR3 is 23 residues long. The J segment lost 7 bases and the V segment lost 3 bases, leaving 33 bases of the junction unmatched. The CDR3 nucleotides read TGTGCCAGCAGCTCCCGAAGACCCCGAGAATGGTTAGCGGGAGGCCGTTCATTGAGGGAGCAGTACTTC. Protein: CASSSRRPREWLAGGRSLREQYF.

This clonotype was seen a handful of times. The chain couples TRBV27 to TRBJ1-1; tentatively, D is TRBD1 (5 bases). The length of the CDR3 is 16 residues. The germline CDR1 and CDR2 sequences are MNHEY and SMNVEV (reference sequence). V was pared by 7 bases and J by 11 bases, with 29 bases between. This chain's CDR3 is CASISLSGAPPFRAFF. As DNA, the CDR3 is TGTGCCAGCATTTCGCTATCTGGGGCACCACCATTTCGGGCTTTCTTT.

The CDR3, as DNA: TGTGCCAGCAGCTCAACGACCGTCCGGACGGGGCCCTACAATGAGCAGTTCTTC. It translates to CASSSTTVRTGPYNEQFF. The rearrangement joins TRBV11-1 to TRBJ2-1; either TRBD1 or TRBD2 may supply D (5 bases each). The V and J ends lost 4 bases and 2 bases respectively, with 21 bases between them. The CDR3 consists of 18 residues. Germline V gene sequence: CDR1 SGHAT, CDR2 FQDESV (reference sequence).

In this sample, this clonotype turned up a few times. The V call is TRBV29-1, the J call TRBJ2-3; 8 positions agree with TRBD1. Germline V gives CDR1 SQVTM, CDR2 ANQGSEA. The ends lost 4 bases at V and 8 bases at J; junction bases unmatched: 14. CDR3 length: 15 residues. CDR3: CSVVTGGTLLVTQYF. The CDR3 nucleotides are TGCAGCGTTGTCACAGGGGGTACCCTGCTGGTTACGCAGTATTTT.

This clonotype turned up a few times. J is TRBJ1-3 and V is TRBV7-2; D is unresolved. From germline, CDR1 is SGHTA and CDR2 FQGNSA. The CDR3 covers 13 residues. The germline V and J ends were trimmed by 2 bases and 9 bases, with 11 bases remaining between them. DNA for the CDR3: TGTGCCAGCAGCTTACTTACGGACCGCACCATATATTTT. Amino acids: CASSLLTDRTIYF.

This clonotype was picked up a small number of times. This chain uses TRBV15 with TRBJ2-7; D uncertain. From germline, CDR1 is LNHNV and CDR2 YYDKDF (reference sequence). This CDR3 contains 15 residues. Trimming removed 0 bases from V and 1 base from J, with 10 bases in between. This CDR3 reads CATSREAGNSYEQYF. The CDR3 coding sequence is TGTGCCACCAGCAGAGAAGCTGGGAATTCCTACGAGCAGTACTTC.

The J gene is TRBJ1-5, the V gene TRBV7-9; no clear D. Germline CDR1 SEHNR, CDR2 FQNEAQ (reference sequence). This CDR3 contains 14 residues. Trimming removed 5 bases from V and 4 bases from J, with 12 bases in between. CDR3 amino acids: CASSRTAANQPQHF. In nucleotides, the CDR3 is TGTGCCAGCAGCCGAACGGCAGCTAATCAGCCCCAGCATTTT.

This clonotype has a handful of counts. The chain recombines TRBV6-5 with TRBJ2-1; the match to TRBD1 covers 9 bases. The CDR3 contains 15 residues. The germline V gene encodes CDR1 MNHEY and CDR2 SVGAGI. J lost 6 bases, V lost 6 bases, and 9 bases had no gene match. The CDR3 loop is CASSPPGQGGNEQFF. CDR3 nucleotides: TGTGCCAGCAGCCCACCGGGACAGGGAGGCAATGAGCAGTTCTTC.

The rearrangement uses TRBV5-1 and TRBJ1-1; TRBD1 matches at 7 bases. There are 15 residues in the CDR3. After removal of 4 bases from V and 0 bases from J, the junction contained 6 bases not matched to a gene. CDR1 is SGHRS, CDR2 YFSETQ, per germline. The CDR3 spells CASSAWTGMNTEAFF. The CDR3 region has the DNA TGCGCCAGCAGCGCCTGGACAGGAATGAACACTGAAGCTTTCTTT.

V is TRBV7-2 and J is TRBJ1-4, with 10 bases identical to TRBD1. In germline, CDR1 is SGHTA, CDR2 FQGNSA. After removal of 5 bases from V and 7 bases from J, the junction contained 10 bases not matched to a gene. The CDR3 runs to 16 residues. The CDR3 is CASSLMGQGIAEKLFF. The DNA of the CDR3 is TGTGCCAGCAGCCTAATGGGACAGGGGATTGCTGAAAAACTGTTTTTT.

In its sample, this clonotype was seen a few times. The V and J genes are TRBV7-2 and TRBJ2-2; D remains unclear. The V and J ends lost 1 base and 8 bases respectively, with 8 bases between them. The CDR3 runs 13 residues. CDR1 and CDR2 (germline): SGHTA, FQGNSA. In DNA form, the CDR3 reads TGTGCCAGCAGCTTAGGGTTACCGGGGGAGCTGTTTTTT. It is translated as CASSLGLPGELFF.

This sequence joins TRBV12-3 or TRBV12-4 and TRBJ1-3; D perhaps matches TRBD1 (5 bases). V was pared by 6 bases and J by 3 bases, with 9 bases between. This CDR3 spans 13 amino acids. DNA of the CDR3: TGTGCCAGCAGAGCGGGGGTTGGAAACACCATATATTTT. It is translated as CASRAGVGNTIYF.

For this clonotype: The junction departs from the called germline gene at one end, perhaps through a read error. The CDR3 nucleotides are TGTGCCAGCAGGGAAGACAGGGGAGGAACTGAAGCTTTCTTT. This gives the protein CASREDRGGTEAFF. The chain couples TRBV6-1 to TRBJ1-1; 8 bases agree with TRBD1. In germline, CDR1 is MNHNS, CDR2 SASEGT. The CDR3 contains 14 residues.

This clonotype was seen a few times. The CDR3 is CAISQHTAGTLRETQYF. The CDR3 DNA reads TGTGCCATCAGTCAACATACTGCCGGGACGTTAAGGGAGACCCAGTACTTC. The chain is built from TRBV10-3 and TRBJ2-5; D could derive from TRBD1 or TRBD2 (5 bases each). V lost 5 bases to trimming and J lost 5 bases, with 24 bases between them. The CDR3 spans 17 residues. The germline gives CDR1 ENHRY, CDR2 SYGVKD.

The gene calls are TRBV7-9 and TRBJ1-2; D call uncertain. Germline V CDR1 and CDR2: SEHNR, FQNEAQ (reference sequence). Trimming pared 3 bases from V and 4 bases from J, leaving 9 bases between. The CDR3 runs to 13 residues. Here the CDR3 reads CASSFSSTYGYTF. In DNA, the CDR3 is TGTGCCAGCAGCTTCTCCTCCACCTATGGCTACACCTTC.

Only a few counts were recorded for this clonotype. This chain joins TRBV7-2 and TRBJ1-1, with D perhaps TRBD1 (5 bases). CDR1 is SGHTA, CDR2 FQGNSA, per germline. The ends were cut back, 8 bases at V and 1 base at J, with 11 bases in the middle. The CDR3 runs to 13 residues. The CDR3 loop reads CASRLDRNTEAFF. CDR3 in DNA: TGTGCCAGCCGCCTTGACAGGAACACTGAAGCTTTCTTT.

This clonotype was observed a handful of times. The gene calls are TRBV6-5 and TRBJ2-1; no clear D gene. This CDR3 has 15 residues. V lost 2 bases, J lost 7 bases, and 15 bases lay in between. The V gene's germline CDR1 is MNHEY and CDR2 SVGAGI. The CDR3 spells CASSYGVAPGNEQFF. The CDR3, as DNA: TGTGCCAGCAGTTACGGCGTAGCCCCCGGGAATGAGCAGTTCTTC.

The chain couples TRBV7-2 to TRBJ1-4, with TRBD1 matching over 7 bases. This CDR3 comprises 15 residues. The J segment lost 5 bases and the V segment lost 3 bases, leaving 6 bases of the junction unmatched. In germline, CDR1 is SGHTA, CDR2 FQGNSA. The CDR3 spells CASSLTGPKNEKLFF. CDR3 bases: TGTGCCAGCAGCTTGACAGGGCCTAAAAATGAAAAACTGTTTTTT.